Listed below are T cell receptor beta chains from one sample, sequenced in a study of shared clonotypes between healthy human individuals. Using immunoSEQ multiplex PCR, the repertoire was profiled, and TCRdb retains in-frame clones only, with some absent. This table holds about 2,500,000 clones, around nine tenths found once. The specimen was naive CD4+ T cells sorted from blood. These receptors were taken from a man between 18 and 29 years old in good health. Both conserved end residues are part of each CDR3.

V	J	CDR3
TRBV6-6	TRBJ2-7	CASSYRWNEQYF
TRBV9	TRBJ2-7	CASSATGTGKAEQYF
TRBV7-9	TRBJ1-4	CASSDDRAVGEKLFF
TRBV2	TRBJ1-3	CASTTGRSGNTIYF
TRBV19	TRBJ2-1	CASSSIGLAGVFDEQFF
TRBV9	TRBJ1-1	CASSLEGGGDTEAFF
TRBV19	TRBJ2-5	CASSIARTQETQYF
TRBV19	TRBJ2-5	CASSRGGQETQYF
TRBV7-9	TRBJ2-2	CASSLVGGYNGELFF
TRBV30	TRBJ2-5	CAWSVNKGTQYF
TRBV23-1	TRBJ2-7	CASSQDKAGGPCEQYF
TRBV7-9	TRBJ2-3	CASSSSGLAGGPGDTQYF
TRBV29-1	TRBJ1-5	CSVEEDRAFQPQHF
TRBV7-9	TRBJ2-3	CASSANTDTQYF
TRBV6-1	TRBJ2-7	CASSVTGANYEQYF
TRBV7-9	TRBJ1-4	CASSLPRVGEKLFF
TRBV19	TRBJ1-1	CASSILTGGDTEAFF
TRBV9	TRBJ1-6	CASSPGTEGSPLHF
TRBV6-1	TRBJ2-7	CASSVSGGEYEQYF
TRBV6-5	TRBJ2-7	CASSYPTIFGINEQYF
TRBV21-1	TRBJ2-3	CASSRTSTDTQYF
TRBV5-1	TRBJ2-5	CASSLRASVSRTQYF
TRBV13	TRBJ2-3	CASSFDRVRTDTQYF
TRBV18	TRBJ2-6	CASSPSGATSGANVLTF
TRBV20-1	TRBJ2-3	CSASRESQYF
TRBV7-6	TRBJ2-5	CASTEGGETQYF
TRBV6-6	TRBJ2-2	CASSYSRGTGELFF
TRBV5-1	TRBJ2-7	CASSFAGAYEQYF
TRBV5-6	TRBJ1-2	CASSPIGKLDGYTF
TRBV6-5	TRBJ2-1	CASSYLNQRGANEQFF
TRBV6-6	TRBJ1-1	CASDRGGGTEAFF
TRBV10-3	TRBJ2-6	CAISDLAAGANVLTF
TRBV9	TRBJ1-4	CASSGTGDATENEKLFF
TRBV19	TRBJ2-1	CASSKSGLRVNEQFF
TRBV6-5	TRBJ2-1	CASSSRTATPFF
TRBV10-3	TRBJ2-5	CAIRNQLAGLETQYF
TRBV5-1	TRBJ1-4	CASSYSEQGLGEKLFF
TRBV2	TRBJ2-5	CASGLGTQYF
TRBV30	TRBJ1-1	CAWSPFSGGSNTEAFF
TRBV7-7	TRBJ1-1	CASSLHPDTEAFF
TRBV6-4	TRBJ2-3	CASSDRERSTQYF
TRBV18	TRBJ2-7	CASSGASGSYEQYF
TRBV5-1	TRBJ1-6	CASTQGGGGSPLHF
TRBV6-5	TRBJ2-3	CASSADWREGDTQYF
TRBV19	TRBJ2-7	CASSMESSYEQYF
TRBV18	TRBJ2-7	CASSPGTETYGQYF
TRBV5-1	TRBJ2-7	CASSPGTSGSNEQYF
TRBV19	TRBJ1-2	CASSITGTVATNYGYTF
TRBV30	TRBJ1-2	CAWIPGTDYGYTF
TRBV6-1	TRBJ2-3	CATPVGGGPADTQYF
TRBV7-8	TRBJ1-1	CASSLASNGLSAFF
TRBV28	TRBJ2-7	CATNGPISYEQYF